The next 5 T cell receptor beta chains were all read from a single sample in a study of beta chain features in type 1 diabetes. Study findings and constraints: Shorter TCRB CDR3s, moderately but significantly so, were found in Type 1 diabetes patients in all four CD4+ subsets.

The entirety of the isolated RNA underwent reverse transcription, so expressed TCRB transcripts were sequenced. Profiling relied on immunoSEQ multiplex PCR, and the TCRdb table lists in-frame clones only, not all of them. This table holds around 120,000 clones, approximately 15% found once. No antigen has been identified for these receptors. Sequenced sample: central memory CD4+ T cells from blood. The receptors come from a man aged 18 to 30 with type 1 diabetes.

In this sample, this clone turned up a few times. The chain joins TRBV14 to TRBJ2-3, with TRBD1 identical over 10 bases. CDR1 and CDR2 from the germline V gene are SGHDN and FVKESK. V shed 4 bases and J 3 bases; nucleotides not matched to a gene: 7. This CDR3 spans 16 amino acids. The CDR3, as DNA: TGTGCCAGCAGCCTTTGGACAGGGGGATTTACAGATACGCAGTATTTT. It specifies CASSLWTGGFTDTQYF. Combining the CDR3 with reference TRBV14 and TRBJ2-3 gives the whole variable domain EAGVTQFPSHSVIEKGQTVTLRCDPISGHDNLYWYRRVMGKEIKFLLHFVKESKQDESGMPNNRFLAERTGGTYSTLKVQPAELEDSGVYFCASSLWTGGFTDTQYFGPGTRLTVL.

This clone turned up a few times. The V gene is TRBV4-1, the J gene TRBJ1-2; TRBD1 might be the D (5 bases). Germline V CDR1 and CDR2: MGHRA, YSYEKL. The V end lost 2 bases, the J end lost 6 bases, and 16 bases lay between the germline ends. CDR3 length: 15 amino acids. The CDR3 region is CASSQTGTLSDGYTF. The CDR3 DNA is TGCGCCAGCAGCCAAACCGGGACTTTAAGCGATGGCTACACCTTC.

This clone was seen many times. The chain links TRBV9 to TRBJ2-1, with 15 bases identical to TRBD2. Trimming removed 4 bases from V and 7 bases from J; junction bases left unmatched: 6. The CDR3 runs 16 residues. Looked up from germline, CDR1 is SGDLS and CDR2 is YYNGEE. For the CDR3, the DNA is TGTGCCAGCAGCCCAGGACTAGCGGGAGGGATTAATGAGCAGTTCTTC. Translating it yields CASSPGLAGGINEQFF. Full variable domain (missing parts from reference TRBV9 and TRBJ2-1): DSGVTQTPKHLITATGQRVTLRCSPRSGDLSVYWYQQSLDQGLQFLIQYYNGEERAKGNILERFSAQQFPDLHSELNLSSLELGDSALYFCASSPGLAGGINEQFFGPGTRLTVL.

This sequence joins TRBV30 and TRBJ1-1; no clear D. The CDR3 is made up of 13 amino acids. Germline lookup yields CDR1 GTSNPN and CDR2 SVGIG (reference sequence). V was trimmed by 0 bases and J by 5 bases, leaving 10 bases between them. The CDR3 region has the DNA TGTGCCTGGAGTGTAAATTTGTTTACTGAAGCTTTCTTT. It encodes CAWSVNLFTEAFF.

This clone showed up just a few times. The chain couples TRBV7-2 to TRBJ2-3; no clear D. The length of the CDR3 is 17 residues. V dropped 1 base and J dropped 0 bases, with 14 bases sitting between them. CDR1 is SGHTA, CDR2 FQGNSA, per germline. DNA of the CDR3: TGTGCCAGCAGCTTAGGTTCGGAAATCTTTAGCACAGATACGCAGTATTTT. Its protein product is CASSLGSEIFSTDTQYF.